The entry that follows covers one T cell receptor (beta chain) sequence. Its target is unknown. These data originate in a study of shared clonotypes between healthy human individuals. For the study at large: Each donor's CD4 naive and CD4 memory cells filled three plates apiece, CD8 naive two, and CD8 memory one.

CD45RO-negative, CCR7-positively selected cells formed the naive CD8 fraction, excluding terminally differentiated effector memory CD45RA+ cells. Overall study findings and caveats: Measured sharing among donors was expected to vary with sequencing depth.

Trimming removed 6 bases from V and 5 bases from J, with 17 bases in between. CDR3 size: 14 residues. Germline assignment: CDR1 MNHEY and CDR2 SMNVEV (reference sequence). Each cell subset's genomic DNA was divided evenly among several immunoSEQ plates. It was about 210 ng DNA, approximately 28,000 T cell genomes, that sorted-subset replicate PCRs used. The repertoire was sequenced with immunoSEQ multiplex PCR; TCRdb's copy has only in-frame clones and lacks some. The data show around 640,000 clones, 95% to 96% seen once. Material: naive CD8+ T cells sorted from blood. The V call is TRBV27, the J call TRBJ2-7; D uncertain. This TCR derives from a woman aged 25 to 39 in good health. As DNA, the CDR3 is TGTGCCAGCAGACAAATTTCTTGGTCGGACGAGCAGTACTTC. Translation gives CASRQISWSDEQYF.